This paragraph covers one T cell receptor (beta chain) sequence. Trimming took 1 base from V and 1 from J; bases not matched to a gene: 2. Germline assignment: CDR1 SGHNT and CDR2 YYREEE (reference sequence). The CDR3 extends over 15 amino acids. The sample belongs to a study of blood T cell repertoires in COVID-19. The study counted Cohort 3 donors as recovered given two negative PCRs, clearance, or symptom resolution. Under the authors' procedure: By means of reference gene primer amplification, nucleated cell counts were estimated. Profiled with immunoSEQ multiplex PCR; TCRdb holds only in-frame clones, not every one. V, J and clone size derive from that table, while D and trimming were established from the DNA sequence. The sample has 300,000 to 400,000 clones; about 87% are singletons.

The clonotype comes from a young man who had recovered from COVID-19. The chain uses TRBV5-4 and TRBJ2-3; the match to TRBD1 covers 8 bases. Sequenced: PBMCs or T cells enriched from blood (not recorded which). The DNA for the CDR3 is TGTGCCAGCAGCTTGCGGGGACAGGGCACAGATACGCAGTATTTT. Translated: CASSLRGQGTDTQYF.